A selection of T cell receptor beta chains follows, all from one sample in a study of cytomegalovirus exposure and HLA in healthy donors. Sequencing used immunoSEQ multiplex PCR; TCRdb keeps in-frame clones, though not all of them. The repertoire includes around 140,000 clones, 60% to 80% of them detected once, and approximately 0.9% sits in the top ten. The sample consisted of PBMCs. The source of these receptors is a woman aged 55-70 years in good health and CMV-seronegative. Each CDR3 is given with its conserved first and last residue. Fields, in order: J gene, clone size, V gene, CDR3 protein. Clone sizes are given selectively: once, few, many, or a class where the clone is expanded.

TRBJ2-7 . TRBV5-1 CASSLAGTGDRRYF
TRBJ2-1 few TRBV6-4 CASSVLAGRGNEQFF
TRBJ1-2 . TRBV19 CASIRSSSDSNYGYTF
TRBJ1-2 few TRBV2 CASRDREPGYTF
TRBJ1-4 . TRBV29-1 CSVRKGRGDEKLFF
TRBJ2-3 . TRBV10-3 CAISAVADTQYF
TRBJ2-1 few TRBV9 CASSGGLAGVEEDNEQFF
TRBJ2-3 . TRBV11-2 CASSLDWSAGGTDTQYF
TRBJ2-7 . TRBV28 CASSSGTIYEQYF
TRBJ1-4 . TRBV5-1 CASNTGTGGEKLFF
TRBJ2-1 . TRBV7-6 CASSPEDTRGSSYNEQFF
TRBJ1-4 . TRBV5-1 CASSYDRGDEKLFF
TRBJ1-3 . TRBV25-1 CASSGMGQGNTIYF
TRBJ2-7 . TRBV4-2 CASSPMDGDRSYEQYF
TRBJ2-7 . TRBV5-1 CASSQGTSGSSYEQYF
TRBJ1-5 . TRBV19 CASSDRDRGLWPQHF
TRBJ1-2 . TRBV6-1 CASTPGQANYGYTF
TRBJ1-4 . TRBV29-1 CSVAGTGGEKLFF
TRBJ2-3 . TRBV7-6 CASSLVRSTDTQYF
TRBJ1-1 . TRBV28 CASSTRGAGVTEAFF
TRBJ2-7 . TRBV6-5 CASRLQERGGYEQYF
TRBJ2-7 once TRBV5-1 CASSLAPGTGLGQYF
TRBJ1-1 . TRBV2 CASSRQGADTEAFF
TRBJ1-1 once TRBV5-8 CASSSLAGLENTEAFF
TRBJ2-1 . TRBV18 CASSDRDRAYTSSYNEQFF